This passage covers 13 T cell receptor beta chains from one sample sequenced in a study of blood T cell repertoires in COVID-19. The protocol was immunoSEQ multiplex PCR, while the TCRdb copy is restricted to in-frame clones and leaves out a portion. The profile shows around 480,000 clones, approximately 88% of them singletons. What was sequenced was peripheral blood. Receptor source: a woman between 50 and 59 years old with COVID-19, enrolled during active disease.

This clone was counted once. V is TRBV2 and J is TRBJ2-1, with 7 bases lining up with TRBD1. The V gene's germline CDR1 is SNHLY and CDR2 FYNNEI. The CDR3 runs 13 residues. V lost 6 bases to trimming and J lost 7 bases; unmatched junction nucleotides: 6. DNA for the CDR3: TGTGCCAGCAGATACAGGGGCTTAAATGAGCAGTTCTTC. Its translation is CASRYRGLNEQFF.

This clone was counted a single time. The CDR3 protein is CASRPGGGPGNTIYF. For the CDR3, the DNA is TGTGCCAGCAGGCCCGGTGGAGGGCCTGGAAACACCATATATTTT. The chain uses TRBV7-9 and TRBJ1-3; D gene unclear. CDR3 size: 15 residues. Germline V lookup: CDR1 SEHNR, CDR2 FQNEAQ (reference sequence). Between the trimmed V and J ends, which lost 6 bases and 2 bases, there was a span of 14 bases. Variable domain in full (rest from reference TRBV7-9 and TRBJ1-3): DTGVSQNPRHKITKRGQNVTFRCDPISEHNRLYWYRQTLGQGPEFLTYFQNEAQLEKSRLLSDRFSAERPKGSFSTLEIQRTEQGDSAMYLCASRPGGGPGNTIYFGEGSWLTVV.

This chain uses TRBV5-1 with TRBJ1-1; D unclear. Trimming removed 0 bases at V and 3 bases at J, with 6 bases between. This CDR3 spans 13 amino acids. The germline V gene has CDR1 SGHRS and CDR2 YFSETQ. The CDR3 reads CASSLVIDTEAFF. The DNA of the CDR3 is TGCGCCAGCAGCTTGGTCATTGACACTGAAGCTTTCTTT.

This sequence joins TRBV4-2 and TRBJ2-1, with TRBD2 matching 11 bases. The trim removed 2 bases at V and 10 bases at J, leaving 7 bases unmatched. The germline gives CDR1 LGHNA, CDR2 YNFKEQ. This CDR3 has 15 amino acids. The CDR3 DNA reads as TGTGCCAGCAGCCAAACTAGCGGGGGACGCCACGAGCAGTTCTTC. Amino acids: CASSQTSGGRHEQFF.

The chain uses TRBV29-1 and TRBJ1-1; D possibly corresponds to TRBD1 (6 bases). This CDR3 region has 12 residues. Germline V gives CDR1 SQVTM, CDR2 ANQGSEA. The ends were cut back, 1 base at V and 11 bases at J, with 14 bases in the middle. CDR3 in DNA: TGCAGCGTTGAAGGGCGGGGGCCCAGGGCTTTCTTT. Translated, it gives CSVEGRGPRAFF.

In its sample, this clone was seen a few times. The chain links TRBV4-2 to TRBJ2-6; D is uncertain. Trimming removed 1 base at V and 4 bases at J, with 5 bases between. This CDR3 spans 14 amino acids. The germline V gene has CDR1 LGHNA and CDR2 YNFKEQ. The CDR3 coding sequence is TGTGCCAGCAGCCAAGGCAGGGGGGCCAACGTCCTGACTTTC. Its translation: CASSQGRGANVLTF.

The chain combines TRBV5-1 with TRBJ1-6, with TRBD1 matching over 8 bases. J gave up 10 bases and V 3 bases, and 3 bases lay outside the gene matches. Germline lookup yields CDR1 SGHRS and CDR2 YFSETQ. The CDR3 has 13 residues. CDR3 residues: CASSWDRRSPLHF. The CDR3, as DNA: TGCGCCAGCAGCTGGGACAGGAGATCACCCCTCCACTTT. The complete variable domain, with remaining parts taken from reference TRBV5-1 and TRBJ1-6, reads KAGVTQTPRYLIKTRGQQVTLSCSPISGHRSVSWYQQTPGQGLQFLFEYFSETQRNKGNFPGRFSGRQFSNSRSEMNVSTLELGDSALYLCASSWDRRSPLHFGNGTRLTVT.

The chain recombines TRBV5-6 with TRBJ1-1, with no clear D. Per germline, CDR1 SGHDT and CDR2 YYEEEE. This CDR3 is 14 amino acids long. V lost 0 bases, J lost 4 bases, and 10 bases lay in between. CDR3 nucleotide sequence: TGTGCCAGCAGCTTGGTATACGGTGGCACTGAAGCTTTCTTT. Protein sequence: CASSLVYGGTEAFF.

Concerning this clone: An end of the junction does not agree with germline; a read error may underlie this. V is TRBV7-9 and J is TRBJ1-5, with D unclear. Germline-derived CDR1 and CDR2 are SEHNR and FQNEAQ (reference sequence). The CDR3 runs to 14 residues. DNA of the CDR3: TGTGCCAGCAGCTTGGGAAGTAGCGATCAGCCCCAGCATTTT. As protein: CASSLGSSDQPQHF.

The genes are TRBV3-1 (or the pseudogene TRBV3-2) and TRBJ1-2; possible D gene TRBD1, 6 bases. The V end lost 4 bases, the J end lost 2 bases, and 14 bases lay between the germline ends. Germline V gene sequence: CDR1 LGHDT, CDR2 YNNKEL (reference sequence). The CDR3 has 15 residues. CDR3 loop: CASSPDVGANYGYTF. The CDR3 DNA is TGTGCCAGCAGCCCGGACGTGGGGGCCAACTATGGCTACACCTTC.

This clone was seen a single time. The chain links TRBV19 to TRBJ1-3, with a weak D call TRBD1 (6 bases). CDR1 and CDR2 from the germline V gene are LNHDA and SQIVND (reference sequence). V shed 9 bases and J shed 2 bases, with 26 bases lying between them. The CDR3 loop spans 18 amino acids. CDR3 nucleotides: TGTGCCAGAGATTCCGCGACAGACTCAGGGGTACCTGGAAACACCATATATTTT. Its protein product is CARDSATDSGVPGNTIYF.

J is TRBJ1-2 and V is TRBV28; D is uncertain. The CDR3 runs 12 residues. Germline CDR1 MDHEN, CDR2 SYDVKM. The germline V and J ends were trimmed by 2 bases and 3 bases, with 4 bases remaining between them. For the CDR3, the DNA is TGTGCCAGCAGTTTACCGGACTATGGCTACACCTTC. Translation: CASSLPDYGYTF.

This chain joins TRBV30 and TRBJ2-7; tentatively, D is TRBD2 (6 bases). CDR3 length: 12 residues. V was cut by 2 bases and J by 6 bases, with 11 bases left in between. The germline gives CDR1 GTSNPN, CDR2 SVGIG (reference sequence). Written as DNA, the CDR3 is TGTGCCTGGAGTCACGAGGAGGGCGAGCAGTACTTC. Its protein is CAWSHEEGEQYF.